These T cell receptor beta chains were read from a single sample in a study of cytomegalovirus exposure and HLA in healthy donors. Here immunoSEQ multiplex PCR was the method, and the copy in TCRdb shows in-frame clones only, minus some. The sample holds 150,000 to 200,000 clones, under 90% seen once. Sequencing input: PBMCs. These receptors were taken from a man aged 18 to 30 in good health and CMV-seronegative. CDR3s include the opening cysteine and the closing phenylalanine or tryptophan. A D gene is named only where the DNA matches it firmly. Some rows mark clone size as missing; the rest say once, few, many or name a class of expanded clone.

V	size	D	J	CDR3	DNA
TRBV5-1	.	TRBD2	TRBJ2-3	CASSLGTSGGTSTDTQYF	TGCGCCAGCAGCTTGGGGACTAGCGGGGGGACTAGCACAGATACGCAGTATTTT
TRBV7-9	.	TRBD1	TRBJ2-5	CASSSSQGVETQYF	TGTGCCAGCAGCTCCTCACAGGGGGTAGAGACCCAGTACTTC
TRBV2	.	.	TRBJ2-1	CASGGGDIPSVYNEQFF	TGTGCCAGCGGAGGGGGGGACATCCCCTCTGTCTACAATGAGCAGTTCTTC
TRBV5-6	.	.	TRBJ2-5	CASSLAVRGYETQYF	TGTGCCAGCAGCTTGGCCGTGAGGGGGTACGAGACCCAGTACTTC
TRBV11-3	.	TRBD1	TRBJ2-2	CASSFRDRELTGELFF	TGTGCCAGCAGCTTCCGGGACAGGGAATTAACCGGGGAGCTGTTTTTT
TRBV5-1	.	.	TRBJ2-2	CASSLGLGGELFF	TGCGCCAGCAGCTTGGGGCTAGGCGGGGAGCTGTTTTTT
TRBV18	.	.	TRBJ2-1	CASSPGPGDNEQFF	TGTGCCAGCTCACCTGGCCCAGGGGACAATGAGCAGTTCTTC
TRBV18	.	.	TRBJ2-3	CASSPREQGTDTQYF	TGTGCCAGCTCACCAAGAGAGCAGGGGACAGATACGCAGTATTTT
TRBV2	.	TRBD1	TRBJ2-5	CASSDHTGQGIIQYF	TGTGCCAGCAGTGACCACACGGGACAGGGTATTATCCAGTACTTC
TRBV19	few	TRBD1	TRBJ1-1	CASSPYPGTGSTEAFF	TGTGCCAGTAGTCCCTACCCCGGGACAGGATCCACTGAAGCTTTCTTT
TRBV10-3	few	TRBD1	TRBJ1-4	CAISESKGQGWEKLFF	TGTGCCATCAGTGAGTCGAAAGGACAGGGCTGGGAAAAACTGTTTTTT
TRBV18	.	TRBD2	TRBJ2-7	CASSQSGISYEQYF	TGTGCCAGCTCACAAAGCGGGATCTCCTACGAGCAGTACTTC
TRBV5-8	once	TRBD1	TRBJ1-4	CASSLIRGEKLFF	TGTGCCAGCAGCCTGATCAGGGGGGAAAAACTGTTTTTT
TRBV7-2	many	.	TRBJ1-6	CASSTRVLRRPYNSPLHF	TGTGCCAGCAGCACCCGGGTCCTCCGGAGGCCCTATAATTCACCCCTCCACTTT
TRBV6-5	.	TRBD1	TRBJ2-7	CASSRRDRPYEQYF	TGTGCCAGCAGCCGACGGGACAGGCCCTACGAGCAGTACTTC
TRBV18	.	.	TRBJ2-7	CASSPPGPRGEQYF	TGTGCCAGCTCACCACCCGGGCCTCGGGGCGAGCAGTACTTC
TRBV5-4	.	TRBD2	TRBJ2-5	CASSLNSGRETQYF	TGTGCCAGCAGCTTGAATAGCGGGAGGGAGACCCAGTACTTC
TRBV7-6	.	TRBD1	TRBJ1-6	CASSFTQGANSPLHF	TGTGCCAGCAGCTTTACACAGGGGGCTAATTCACCCCTCCACTTT
TRBV5-6	.	TRBD1	TRBJ1-2	CASRAQGANYGYTF	TGTGCCAGCAGAGCACAGGGGGCTAACTATGGCTACACCTTC
TRBV29-1	.	.	TRBJ1-1	CSVLRTRGSTEAFF	TGCAGCGTTCTTCGGACCCGGGGGAGCACTGAAGCTTTCTTT
TRBV5-8	.	.	TRBJ1-5	CASSLYRSQPQHF	TGTGCCAGCAGCTTGTACAGGAGTCAGCCCCAGCATTTT
TRBV2	.	.	TRBJ1-5	CASSDAHQPQHF	TGTGCCAGCAGTGATGCGCATCAGCCCCAGCATTTT
TRBV5-4	few	.	TRBJ1-1	CASSSPGEEAFF	TGTGCCAGCAGCTCCCCAGGGGAGGAAGCTTTCTTT
TRBV15	.	TRBD2	TRBJ2-5	CATAIGRGETQYF	TGTGCCACCGCAATCGGGCGGGGGGAGACCCAGTACTTC
TRBV28	.	TRBD1	TRBJ1-2	CASSLWGGTVGGYTF	TGTGCCAGCAGTTTATGGGGCGGGACAGTTGGTGGCTACACCTTC
TRBV5-1	.	TRBD1	TRBJ2-2	CASGLTGGNGELFF	TGCGCCAGCGGACTGACAGGGGGTAACGGGGAGCTGTTTTTT
TRBV7-9	once	TRBD1	TRBJ2-7	CASTTGDYEQYF	TGTGCCAGCACGACAGGGGACTACGAGCAGTACTTC
TRBV7-8	.	.	TRBJ2-7	CASSLAPGRITTYEQYF	TGTGCCAGCAGCTTAGCGCCGGGGAGGATAACTACCTACGAGCAGTACTTC
TRBV9	.	TRBD2	TRBJ2-3	CASSGLIAGGADTQYF	TGTGCCAGCAGCGGACTCATAGCGGGAGGAGCAGATACGCAGTATTTT
TRBV9	.	TRBD1	TRBJ2-7	CASSVSGGSSYEQYF	TGTGCCAGCAGCGTATCAGGGGGAAGCTCCTACGAGCAGTACTTC
TRBV4-1	.	.	TRBJ2-1	CASSHRLQGHGKDSYNEQFF	TGCGCCAGCAGCCACCGATTACAGGGACATGGGAAGGACTCCTACAATGAGCAGTTCTTC
TRBV4-1	.	TRBD1	TRBJ1-1	CASSQEGQGGTEAFF	TGCGCCAGCAGCCAAGAAGGACAGGGGGGAACTGAAGCTTTCTTT
TRBV27	.	TRBD1	TRBJ1-2	CASSSLTGGRYGYTF	TGTGCCAGCAGTTCCTTAACAGGGGGAAGGTATGGCTACACCTTC
TRBV5-8	.	.	TRBJ1-2	CASSLGGPGYGYTF	TGTGCCAGCAGCTTGGGGGGGCCGGGCTATGGCTACACCTTC
TRBV11-3	.	.	TRBJ2-7	CASSARGNSYEQYF	TGTGCCAGCAGCGCCCGAGGGAACTCCTACGAGCAGTACTTC
TRBV9	.	.	TRBJ2-3	CASSVGRMSTDTQYF	TGTGCCAGCAGCGTAGGGCGGATGTCCACAGATACGCAGTATTTT